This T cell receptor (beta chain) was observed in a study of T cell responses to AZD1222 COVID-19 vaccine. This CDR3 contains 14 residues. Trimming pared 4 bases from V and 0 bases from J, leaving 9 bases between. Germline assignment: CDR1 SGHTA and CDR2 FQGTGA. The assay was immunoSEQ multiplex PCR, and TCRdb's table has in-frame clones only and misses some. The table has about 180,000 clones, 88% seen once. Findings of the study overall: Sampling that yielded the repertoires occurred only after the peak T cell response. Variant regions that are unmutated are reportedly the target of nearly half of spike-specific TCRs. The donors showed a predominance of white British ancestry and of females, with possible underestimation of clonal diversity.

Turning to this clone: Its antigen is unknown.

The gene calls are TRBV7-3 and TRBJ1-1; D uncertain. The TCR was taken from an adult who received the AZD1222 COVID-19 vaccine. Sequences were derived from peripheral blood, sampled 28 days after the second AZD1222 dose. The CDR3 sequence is CASSSGGMNTEAFF. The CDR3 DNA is TGTGCCAGCAGCTCAGGAGGTATGAACACTGAAGCTTTCTTT. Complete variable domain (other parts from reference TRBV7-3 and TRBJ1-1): GAGVSQTPSNKVTEKGKYVELRCDPISGHTALYWYRQSLGQGPEFLIYFQGTGAADDSGLPNDRFFAVRPEGSVSTLKIQRTERGDSAVYLCASSSGGMNTEAFFGQGTRLTVV.